The TCR beta chain under discussion was sequenced for a study of T cell repertoires in cytomegalovirus infection. Study as a whole: Signatures in public TCR beta sequences pointed to both CMV infection and matching HLA type. Study-level results: Dominating the ex vivo response were HLA-C-restricted CMV-specific TCR beta clonotypes. Using cumulative public TCR beta family frequency, the authors identified those who carried CMV together with the relevant HLA.

About this clonotype itself: As yet, its antigen is unknown.

CDR3 size: 12 residues. Germline V gene lookup returns CDR1 SEHNR and CDR2 FQNEAQ (reference sequence). Trimming took off 5 bases at V and 7 bases at J, with 8 bases between the two ends. TCRdb recomputed calls from the reads with MiXCR, one row per CDR3 protein. The repertoire holds around 740,000 distinct CDR3 sequences, with approximately 40% as singletons. Sequenced material: PBMCs. This chain joins TRBV7-9 and TRBJ1-4; D uncertain. The clonotype was recovered from a human donor in good health (CMV status not recorded). Some clones in this sample may be carry-over from other donors' samples. The CDR3 loop is CASSTDGEKLFF. CDR3 nucleotide sequence: TGTGCCAGCAGCACGGACGGTGAAAAACTGTTTTTT.